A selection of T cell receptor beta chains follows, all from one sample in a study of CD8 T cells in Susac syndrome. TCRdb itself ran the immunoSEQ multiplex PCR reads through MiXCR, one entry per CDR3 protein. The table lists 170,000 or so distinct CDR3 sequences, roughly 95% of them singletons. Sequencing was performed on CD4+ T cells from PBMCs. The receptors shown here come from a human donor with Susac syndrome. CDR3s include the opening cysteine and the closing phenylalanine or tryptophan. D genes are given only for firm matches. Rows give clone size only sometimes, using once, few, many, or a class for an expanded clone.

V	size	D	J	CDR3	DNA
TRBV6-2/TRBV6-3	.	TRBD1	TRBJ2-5	CASSGGRGRPETQYF	TGTGCCAGCAGTGGGGGCAGGGGGCGGCCAGAGACCCAGTACTTC
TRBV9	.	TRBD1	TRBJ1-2	CASTPGQGDYGYTF	TGTGCCAGCACCCCGGGACAGGGGGACTATGGCTACACCTTC
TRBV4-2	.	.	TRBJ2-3	CASSQTSRGFTDTQYF	TGTGCCAGCAGCCAGACTTCCCGGGGATTCACAGATACGCAGTATTTT
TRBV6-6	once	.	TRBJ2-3	CASSPVSDAQYF	TGTGCCAGCAGTCCCGTCTCGGATGCGCAGTATTTT
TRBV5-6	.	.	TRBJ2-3	CASSSIAQDTDTQYF	TGTGCCAGCAGCTCGATCGCCCAGGACACTGATACGCAGTATTTT
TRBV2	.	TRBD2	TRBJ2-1	CASSDGGTSGVHEQFF	TGTGCCAGCAGTGATGGCGGGACTAGCGGGGTACATGAGCAGTTCTTC
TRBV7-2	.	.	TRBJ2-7	CASSPPVRGEQYF	TGTGCCAGCAGCCCGCCCGTGAGGGGCGAGCAGTACTTC
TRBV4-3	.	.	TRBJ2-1	CASSHQQGTTYNEQFF	TGCGCCAGCAGCCACCAACAGGGAACTACCTACAATGAGCAGTTCTTC
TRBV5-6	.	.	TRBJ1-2	CASSPLGDYGYTF	TGTGCCAGCAGCCCTCTGGGGGACTATGGCTACACCTTC
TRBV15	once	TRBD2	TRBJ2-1	CATSRSLGTSWFF	TGTGCCACCAGCAGATCCTTAGGGACTAGCTGGTTCTTC
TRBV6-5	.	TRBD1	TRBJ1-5	CASRGQVNQPQHF	TGTGCCAGCCGGGGACAGGTCAATCAGCCCCAGCATTTT
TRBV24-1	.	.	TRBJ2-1	CATSRGPAEQFF	TGTGCCACCAGTCGGGGCCCAGCCGAGCAGTTCTTC
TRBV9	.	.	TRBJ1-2	CASSVDPREGYGYTF	TGTGCCAGCAGCGTAGACCCCCGGGAAGGGTATGGCTACACCTTC
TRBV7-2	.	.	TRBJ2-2	CASSLDGNTGELFF	TGTGCCAGCAGCCTTGACGGAAACACCGGGGAGCTGTTTTTT
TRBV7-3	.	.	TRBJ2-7	CASSLDREAEQYF	TGTGCCAGCAGCTTAGACAGGGAGGCCGAGCAGTACTTC
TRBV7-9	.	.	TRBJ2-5	CASSADMGMETQYF	TGTGCCAGCAGCGCGGACATGGGGATGGAGACCCAGTACTTC
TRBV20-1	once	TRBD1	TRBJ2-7	CSAREVGTGTYEQYF	TGCAGTGCTAGAGAGGTAGGGACAGGGACCTACGAGCAGTACTTC
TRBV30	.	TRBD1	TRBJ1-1	CAWSVRFGQEDFF	TGTGCCTGGAGTGTACGGTTCGGACAGGAGGATTTCTTT
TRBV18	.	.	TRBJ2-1	CASSPAGDEQFF	TGTGCCAGCTCACCCGCCGGGGATGAGCAGTTCTTC
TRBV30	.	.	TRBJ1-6	CAWKQGNSPLHF	TGTGCCTGGAAACAGGGTAATTCACCCCTCCACTTT
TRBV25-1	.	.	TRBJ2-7	CASSSGSFTYEQYF	TGTGCCAGCTCGAGTGGCTCCTTTACCTACGAGCAGTACTTC
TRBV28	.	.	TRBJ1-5	CASRSWGTSNQPQHF	TGTGCCAGCAGGTCTTGGGGAACATCCAATCAGCCCCAGCATTTT
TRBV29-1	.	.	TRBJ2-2	CSVDRGNTGELFF	TGCAGCGTTGACAGGGGAAACACCGGGGAGCTGTTTTTT
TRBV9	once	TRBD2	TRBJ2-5	CASSVGLAEQETQYF	TGTGCCAGCAGCGTAGGGCTAGCGGAACAAGAGACCCAGTACTTC
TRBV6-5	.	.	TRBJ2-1	CASSYSLNGRGDNEQFF	TGTGCCAGCAGTTACTCGTTGAACGGGAGAGGTGACAATGAGCAGTTCTTC
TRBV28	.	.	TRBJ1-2	CASSLWRQGNGYTF	TGTGCCAGCAGTTTATGGAGGCAGGGCAATGGCTACACCTTC
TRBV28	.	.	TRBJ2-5	CASSSLKETQYF	TGTGCCAGCAGTTCATTAAAAGAGACCCAGTACTTC
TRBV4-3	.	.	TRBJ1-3	CASSQIGPGLGNTIYF	TGCGCCAGCAGCCAAATCGGCCCGGGACTCGGAAACACCATATATTTT
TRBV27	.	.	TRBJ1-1	CASSLESGRGTEAFF	TGTGCCAGCAGTTTAGAATCGGGGCGCGGCACTGAAGCTTTCTTT
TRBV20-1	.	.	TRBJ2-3	CSARDLGRISLTDTQYF	TGCAGTGCTAGAGACCTCGGGCGGATTTCGCTCACAGATACGCAGTATTTT
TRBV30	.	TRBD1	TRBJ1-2	CAWSMNRGGGYTF	TGTGCCTGGAGTATGAACAGGGGGGGAGGCTACACCTTC
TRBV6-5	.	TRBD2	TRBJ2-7	CASRPSGGPHEQYF	TGTGCCAGCAGGCCTTCGGGAGGGCCCCACGAGCAGTACTTC
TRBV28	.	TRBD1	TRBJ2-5	CASSGTGGLETQYF	TGTGCCAGCAGTGGGACAGGGGGGCTAGAGACCCAGTACTTC
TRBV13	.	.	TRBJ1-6	CASSRNSGGSPLHF	TGTGCCAGCAGCCGCAACAGTGGAGGTTCACCCCTCCACTTT
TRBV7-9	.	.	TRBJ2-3	CASSSTAGGTDTQYF	TGTGCCAGCAGCTCCACGGCCGGCGGCACAGATACGCAGTATTTT
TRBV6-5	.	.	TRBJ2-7	CASSPQGGYREQYF	TGTGCCAGCAGCCCCCAGGGTGGTTATCGCGAGCAGTACTTC
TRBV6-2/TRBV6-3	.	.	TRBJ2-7	CASRNGVATGEQYF	TGTGCCAGCAGAAACGGGGTCGCGACCGGCGAGCAGTACTTC
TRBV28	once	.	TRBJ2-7	CASSPHGIYEQYF	TGTGCCAGCAGTCCTCACGGGATCTACGAGCAGTACTTC
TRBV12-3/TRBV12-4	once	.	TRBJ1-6	CATSQQGRSPLHF	TGTGCCACCTCCCAGCAGGGCAGGTCACCCCTCCACTTT
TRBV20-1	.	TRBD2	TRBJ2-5	CSAGGTSGRWEETQYF	TGCAGTGCTGGGGGGACGAGCGGGAGATGGGAGGAGACCCAGTACTTC
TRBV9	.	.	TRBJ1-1	CASSVEMGGTEAFF	TGTGCCAGCAGCGTAGAAATGGGTGGCACTGAAGCTTTCTTT
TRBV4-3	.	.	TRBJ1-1	CASSQEISGKAFF	TGCGCCAGCAGCCAAGAAATATCAGGGAAAGCTTTCTTT
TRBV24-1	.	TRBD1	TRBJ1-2	CATSDPGTGYGYTF	TGTGCCACCAGTGACCCCGGGACAGGATACGGCTACACCTTC
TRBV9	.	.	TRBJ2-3	CASSVAADTQYF	TGTGCCAGCAGCGTAGCGGCCGATACGCAGTATTTT
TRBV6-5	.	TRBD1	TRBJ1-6	CASSFRDRVSPLHF	TGTGCCAGCAGTTTCCGGGACAGGGTATCACCCCTCCACTTT
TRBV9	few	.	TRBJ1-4	CASSPSTGGAEKLFF	TGTGCCAGCAGCCCTTCGACAGGTGGGGCTGAAAAACTGTTTTTT
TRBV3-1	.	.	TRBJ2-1	CASSQKGGSYNEQFF	TGTGCCAGCAGCCAGAAGGGAGGCTCCTACAATGAGCAGTTCTTC
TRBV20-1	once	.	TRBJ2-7	CSATEGRSSYEQYF	TGCAGTGCTACGGAGGGCCGGAGCTCCTACGAGCAGTACTTC
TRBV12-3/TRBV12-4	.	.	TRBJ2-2	CASSSGQGTGELFF	.
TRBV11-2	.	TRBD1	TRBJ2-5	CASSLSGAGGRLTQYF	TGTGCCAGCAGCTTAAGTGGGGCAGGGGGCCGGTTAACCCAGTACTTC